This is a list of T cell receptor beta chains from one sample in a study of blood T cell repertoires in COVID-19. The method was immunoSEQ multiplex PCR; TCRdb's version includes in-frame clones alone and lacks a portion of them. The sample gives 35,000 to 45,000 clones, around 85% of which show up once; under 35% is in the top ten. Input material: peripheral blood. Receptor source: a woman older than 75 with acute or convalescent COVID-19. Both conserved end residues are part of each CDR3. D genes are given only for firm matches. Some rows mark clone size as missing; the rest say once, few, many or name a class of expanded clone.

clone size	V gene	J gene	D gene	CDR3 DNA	CDR3 protein
-	TRBV5-1	TRBJ2-3	-	TGCGCCAGCCGCCAAGTTGAAAAACTAAGCACAGATACGCAGTATTTT	CASRQVEKLSTDTQYF
-	TRBV21-1	TRBJ1-4	-	TGTGCCCCCGGGGAGGGGTCCACTAATGAAAAACTGTTTTTT	CAPGEGSTNEKLFF
-	TRBV18	TRBJ1-5	-	TGTGCCAGCTCACCACTCAGGGATCAGCCCCAGCATTTT	CASSPLRDQPQHF
-	TRBV19	TRBJ1-4	-	TGTGCCAGTAAGGGGCAGCATGCAACTAATGAAAAACTGTTTTTT	CASKGQHATNEKLFF
-	TRBV9	TRBJ2-1	-	TGTGCCAGCAGCCCCTTCGGGGGATCCTACAATGAGCAGTTCTTC	CASSPFGGSYNEQFF
-	TRBV23-1	TRBJ1-1	-	TGCGCCAGCTGTACAGGGTCGGCCATGAACACTGAAGCTTTCTTT	CASCTGSAMNTEAFF
-	TRBV5-1	TRBJ1-5	TRBD1	TGCGCCAGCAGCTTGGGGCCAGGGGGGAGCAATCAGCCCCAGCATTTT	CASSLGPGGSNQPQHF
-	TRBV27	TRBJ1-2	-	TGTGCCAGCCGTGACAGTGTTAACTATGGCTACACCTTC	CASRDSVNYGYTF
once	TRBV5-6	TRBJ2-7	TRBD1	TGTGCCAGCAGCTTGTTGGGAAGGGACAGCTACGAGCAGTACTTC	CASSLLGRDSYEQYF
few	TRBV7-9	TRBJ2-3	TRBD2	TGTGCCAGCAGCTTAGCCGGACTAGCGGGAGATACGCAGTATTTT	CASSLAGLAGDTQYF
few	TRBV2	TRBJ2-2	TRBD2	TGTGCCAGCAGGCCGACTAGCGGCGACACCGGGGAGCTGTTTTTT	CASRPTSGDTGELFF
-	TRBV18	TRBJ2-7	-	TGTGCCAGCTCACCGACTCGATTTTCCTACGAGCAGTACTTC	CASSPTRFSYEQYF
large	TRBV7-8	TRBJ2-7	TRBD2	TGTGCCAGCAGCTTAACTCGGACTAGCAGTATCCACGAGCAGTACTTC	CASSLTRTSSIHEQYF
-	TRBV27	TRBJ2-3	TRBD2	TGTGCCAGCAGTTTTAGCCGGACTAGCGGCACAGATACGCAGTATTTT	CASSFSRTSGTDTQYF
once	TRBV11-3	TRBJ2-1	TRBD2	TGTGCCAGCAGCTTAAGCGGGAGCGGCAATGAGCAGTTCTTC	CASSLSGSGNEQFF
-	TRBV7-2	TRBJ2-7	-	TGTGCCAGCAGCTTGTTCGGGGACTCCTACGAGCAGTACTTC	CASSLFGDSYEQYF
-	TRBV10-1	TRBJ2-3	-	TGCGCCAGCAGTGAGTCCCTCAGGGGTAGGAATTTT	CASSESLRGRNF
-	TRBV5-8	TRBJ2-2	-	TGTGCCAGCAGCCCGGGTGTACGAGTAGCCGGGGAGCTGTTTTTT	CASSPGVRVAGELFF
-	TRBV28	TRBJ2-3	TRBD2	TGTGCCAGCAGAACCCAAAGGGGAGGGACCCTCACAGATACGCAGTATTTT	CASRTQRGGTLTDTQYF
-	TRBV27	TRBJ1-4	-	TGTGCCAGCAGTTTCCCCCTCGGGGGGGTAGATGAAAAACTGTTTTTT	CASSFPLGGVDEKLFF
-	TRBV27	TRBJ2-3	TRBD2	TGTGCCAGCAGTTCAGGACTAGCGGAGCCGTATTTT	CASSSGLAEPYF
-	TRBV7-9	TRBJ2-7	-	TGTGCCAGCAGCTTTTCGATTAGTACGAACGAGCAGTACTTC	CASSFSISTNEQYF
-	TRBV12-3/TRBV12-4	TRBJ2-7	-	TGTGCCAGCAGTCAGGGTGCCTACGAGCAGTACTTC	CASSQGAYEQYF
-	TRBV7-2	TRBJ2-1	TRBD2	TGTGCCAGCAGCTTAGCCAGCGGGGCTTCCTACAATGAGCAGTTCTTC	CASSLASGASYNEQFF
-	TRBV18	TRBJ1-3	-	TGTGCCAGCTCAGCTGATAGTGGAAACACCATATATTTT	CASSADSGNTIYF
-	TRBV23-1	TRBJ2-1	TRBD2	TGCGCCAGCAGTCTCCCGGCAGCGGGAGAGGAACTCAGGGAGTTCTTC	CASSLPAAGEELREFF
-	TRBV30	TRBJ2-7	-	TGTGCCTGGAGTTCGCCTTTTGGACTTCAGAGTGGGTACGAGCAGTACTTC	CAWSSPFGLQSGYEQYF
-	TRBV3-1/TRBV3-2	TRBJ2-2	TRBD1	TGTGCCAGCAGAATTCAGGGGGCCGGGGAGCTGTTTTTT	CASRIQGAGELFF
-	TRBV2	TRBJ2-5	TRBD1	TGTGCCAGCAGAGGGACAGGGGGCGAATTGGAGACCCAGTACTTC	CASRGTGGELETQYF
-	TRBV2	TRBJ2-1	TRBD2	TGTGCCAGCAGCGCCGGGACTAGGAATGAGCAGTTCTTC	CASSAGTRNEQFF
-	TRBV12-3/TRBV12-4	TRBJ2-7	-	TGTGCCAGCGGACTTCTCGGCGAGCAGTACTTC	CASGLLGEQYF
-	TRBV2	TRBJ1-3	-	TGTGCCAGCACCCTACAGGGCTACACCATATATTTT	CASTLQGYTIYF